The clone carrying this T cell receptor (beta chain) showed up just once. With random hexamers, 0.5 to 1 ug RNA was reverse transcribed. Amplification of the TCR beta CDR3 was carried out by immunoSEQ multiplex PCR, which spanned a total of 54 Vbeta and 13 Jbeta segments. TCRdb re-analysed the immunoSEQ multiplex PCR reads in MiXCR, keeping a single row per CDR3 protein. The sample lists around 79,000 distinct CDR3 sequences; roughly 94% were seen once. Purification of the CD8+ and CD4+ T cells relied on negative isolation, and TEMRA cells underwent FACS enrichment. The sample comes from a study of CD8 T cells in Susac syndrome. Across the whole study: Clinically active disease was present in 5 or 6 of the sequenced Susac syndrome patients. Eight or nine of these patients were in remission.

Between the trimmed V and J ends, which lost 5 bases and 2 bases, there was a span of 9 bases. The CDR3 runs to 12 residues. Per germline, CDR1 DFQATT and CDR2 SNEGSKA (reference sequence). The rearrangement joins TRBV20-1 to TRBJ1-2, with D uncertain. The specimen was CD8+ T cells from PBMCs. This TCR was recovered from a human donor with Susac syndrome. The CDR3 protein is CSALADNYGYTF. DNA for the CDR3: TGCAGTGCTCTGGCCGACAACTATGGCTACACCTTC.